Listed below are T cell receptor beta chains from one sample, sequenced in a study of T-cell reconstitution after alpha-beta-depleted transplantation in children. MiXCR, applied by TCRdb to the PCR reads, yields one record per CDR3 protein. The sample comprises 450,000 to 700,000 distinct CDR3 sequences, roughly 30% of which are singletons, and 36% rests with the top ten. Sample: PBMCs, taken before TCRalphabeta/CD19-depleted stem cell transplant. Source of these receptors: a boy younger than two with Wiskott-Aldrich syndrome, due to receive a stem cell transplant. Both conserved end residues are part of each CDR3. The D gene is left open where the match is weak. Size is stated for part of the rows, as once, few or many counts, or as a class when the clone is expanded.

DNA: TGTGCCAGCAGCAACCGGGACAAGCATTCACCCCTCCACTTT; CDR3: CASSNRDKHSPLHF; V: TRBV3-1; D: .; J: TRBJ1-6; size: .
DNA: TGCGCCAGCAGCCAATACGTGAACACTGAAGCTTTCTTT; CDR3: CASSQYVNTEAFF; V: TRBV4-1; D: .; J: TRBJ1-1; size: .
DNA: TGCGCCAGCAGCTTGTCAGCTTATAATTCACCCCTCCACTTT; CDR3: CASSLSAYNSPLHF; V: TRBV5-1; D: .; J: TRBJ1-6; size: .
DNA: TGTGCCATCAGTGACCGGGGGTCCTACAATGAGCAGTTCTTC; CDR3: CAISDRGSYNEQFF; V: TRBV10-3; D: .; J: TRBJ2-1; size: .
DNA: TGCAGTGCTACAGAGATCAGCGGCTCCTACAATGAGCAGTTCTTC; CDR3: CSATEISGSYNEQFF; V: TRBV20-1; D: .; J: TRBJ2-1; size: few
DNA: TGTGCCAGCAGCCAGCGCCCGGGGAACCCCGAGCAGTACTTC; CDR3: CASSQRPGNPEQYF; V: TRBV3-1; D: .; J: TRBJ2-7; size: .
DNA: TGTGCCAGCAGTTATGTCGGGAGGGTCACAGATACGCAGTATTTT; CDR3: CASSYVGRVTDTQYF; V: TRBV6-5; D: TRBD2; J: TRBJ2-3; size: few
DNA: TGCGCCAGCAGCTTGGACTCTACCACCAGCGGGAGGGCCTACGAGCAGTACTTC; CDR3: CASSLDSTTSGRAYEQYF; V: TRBV5-1; D: TRBD2; J: TRBJ2-7; size: once
DNA: TGCAGTGCCTTTAGCGGGGCCACCTACGAGCAGTACTTC; CDR3: CSAFSGATYEQYF; V: TRBV20-1; D: TRBD2; J: TRBJ2-7; size: few
DNA: TGCAGCGTCTCCGAACGGGGGAGGGGTGGCTACACCTTC; CDR3: CSVSERGRGGYTF; V: TRBV29-1; D: .; J: TRBJ1-2; size: .
DNA: TGTGCCAGCAGCTTAACTCGGGCAGATACGCAGTATTTT; CDR3: CASSLTRADTQYF; V: TRBV7-3; D: .; J: TRBJ2-3; size: .
DNA: TGTGCCAGCACCCCCGAAAAGAGGGAGACAGGCGCTAAAGGGAACAATGAGCAGTTCTTC; CDR3: CASTPEKRETGAKGNNEQFF; V: TRBV25-1; D: .; J: TRBJ2-1; size: few
DNA: TGTGCCACCAGCAGAGGGGGTGGCGGGGCCAACGTCCTGACTTTC; CDR3: CATSRGGGGANVLTF; V: TRBV15; D: .; J: TRBJ2-6; size: few
DNA: TGTGCCACCAGCAGAGATCGGTCGGGGTACTATGGCTACACCTTC; CDR3: CATSRDRSGYYGYTF; V: TRBV15; D: .; J: TRBJ1-2; size: .
DNA: TGTGCCAGCAGTTTAAGGGGACAGGGACCAACTAATGAAAAACTGTTTTTT; CDR3: CASSLRGQGPTNEKLFF; V: TRBV27; D: TRBD1; J: TRBJ1-4; size: few
DNA: TGTGCCAGCAGTCCGCCGGGACAGGGAAGCAATGAGCAGTTCTTC; CDR3: CASSPPGQGSNEQFF; V: TRBV27; D: TRBD1; J: TRBJ2-1; size: .
DNA: TGCAGCGTCGGGGGACTAGCTAAGGAGACCCAGTACTTC; CDR3: CSVGGLAKETQYF; V: TRBV29-1; D: TRBD2; J: TRBJ2-5; size: .
DNA: TGTGCCAGCAGACCCGGGACTAGCGGTAGATATAACTCCTACAATGAGCAGTTCTTC; CDR3: CASRPGTSGRYNSYNEQFF; V: TRBV11-1; D: TRBD2; J: TRBJ2-1; size: .
DNA: TGTGCCAGTCAGGGAGGGGCGGGCTACGAGCAGTACTTC; CDR3: CASQGGAGYEQYF; V: TRBV19; D: TRBD2; J: TRBJ2-7; size: .
DNA: TGCAGTGCTACGGAACAGGTTAACTATGGCTACACCTTC; CDR3: CSATEQVNYGYTF; V: TRBV20-1; D: .; J: TRBJ1-2; size: few
DNA: TGCGCCAGCAGCGAATCCTCCGGCTACAATGAGCAGTTCTTC; CDR3: CASSESSGYNEQFF; V: TRBV5-1; D: .; J: TRBJ2-1; size: .
DNA: TGCGCCAGCAGCTTGAGCCGCGGGACAGGGCTCTACGAGCAGTACTTC; CDR3: CASSLSRGTGLYEQYF; V: TRBV5-1; D: TRBD1; J: TRBJ2-7; size: .
DNA: TGTGCCAGTAGTCCCACCGGGACAGCCTCTTCCGAGCAGTACTTC; CDR3: CASSPTGTASSEQYF; V: TRBV19; D: TRBD1; J: TRBJ2-7; size: few
DNA: TGTGCCACCAGTAGGGGACAGGGGAACACCGGGGAGCTGTTTTTT; CDR3: CATSRGQGNTGELFF; V: TRBV24-1; D: TRBD1; J: TRBJ2-2; size: few
DNA: TGTGCCAGCAGTGAGCAGGGAATGAACTATGGCTACACCTTC; CDR3: CASSEQGMNYGYTF; V: TRBV25-1; D: .; J: TRBJ1-2; size: .
DNA: TGTGCCACCAGACCAGGCGCCGGTGGCTACACCTTC; CDR3: CATRPGAGGYTF; V: TRBV15; D: .; J: TRBJ1-2; size: few
DNA: TGCGCCAGCAGCTTGCTCGGTCCGGGGGCTAGCGGGTACAATGAGCAGTTCTTC; CDR3: CASSLLGPGASGYNEQFF; V: TRBV5-1; D: TRBD2; J: TRBJ2-1; size: .
DNA: TGCGCCAGCAGCTTGGGGGTACCCGGAGGTGGGCAGTTCTTC; CDR3: CASSLGVPGGGQFF; V: TRBV5-1; D: .; J: TRBJ2-1; size: few
DNA: TGTGCCAGCAGCTTAAAGGTGGGAGCAGAGACCCAGTACTTC; CDR3: CASSLKVGAETQYF; V: TRBV7-2; D: .; J: TRBJ2-5; size: .
DNA: TGCAGCGTTGAGTTAAACCACAGGGGGGCAAATGAGCAGTTCTTC; CDR3: CSVELNHRGANEQFF; V: TRBV29-1; D: TRBD1; J: TRBJ2-1; size: few
DNA: TGTGCCAGCAGTGACCCCCTCGGGCAGACGGCAGATACGCAGTATTTT; CDR3: CASSDPLGQTADTQYF; V: TRBV27; D: .; J: TRBJ2-3; size: .
DNA: TGTGCTAGTGCCCTTTTTCTGGGGTCTACCTACAATGAGCAGTTCTTC; CDR3: CASALFLGSTYNEQFF; V: TRBV12-5; D: .; J: TRBJ2-1; size: .
DNA: TGCGCCAGCAGCTTGGTCCGTACGAAGACCGGGGAGCTGTTTTTT; CDR3: CASSLVRTKTGELFF; V: TRBV5-1; D: .; J: TRBJ2-2; size: .
DNA: TGTGCCAGCAGCAAATTAGCGGGAGGGCTCAATGAGCAGTTCTTC; CDR3: CASSKLAGGLNEQFF; V: TRBV7-2; D: TRBD2; J: TRBJ2-1; size: once
DNA: TGTGCCATCAGTCTTGGGGGGACCGGGGAGCTGTTTTTT; CDR3: CAISLGGTGELFF; V: TRBV10-3; D: .; J: TRBJ2-2; size: few
DNA: TGTGCCATCAGGGACACTCAAGAGACCCAGTACTTC; CDR3: CAIRDTQETQYF; V: TRBV10-3; D: .; J: TRBJ2-5; size: few
DNA: TGTGCCATCAGTGAGTCGGGAGGGATTAAGACCCAGTACTTC; CDR3: CAISESGGIKTQYF; V: TRBV10-3; D: TRBD2; J: TRBJ2-5; size: many
DNA: TGCAGTGCCCCGACTAGCGGGAACACAGATACGCAGTATTTT; CDR3: CSAPTSGNTDTQYF; V: TRBV20-1; D: TRBD2; J: TRBJ2-3; size: .
DNA: TGCAGCGCCGGGGGCGGCACCGGGGAGCTGTTTTTT; CDR3: CSAGGGTGELFF; V: TRBV29-1; D: .; J: TRBJ2-2; size: .
DNA: TGCGCCAGCAGCTTGTTTGCCACAGATACGCAGTATTTT; CDR3: CASSLFATDTQYF; V: TRBV5-1; D: .; J: TRBJ2-3; size: few
DNA: TGTGCCAGCAGCTTAGAGCTAGCGGGACGCAATGAGCAGTTCTTC; CDR3: CASSLELAGRNEQFF; V: TRBV7-2; D: TRBD2; J: TRBJ2-1; size: .
DNA: TGCGCCAGCAGCTCGAATTTAGACAATACGCAGTATTTT; CDR3: CASSSNLDNTQYF; V: TRBV5-1; D: .; J: TRBJ2-3; size: few
DNA: TGCGCCAGCAGCTTGGACAGGGAGGCTCTAGCTTTCTTT; CDR3: CASSLDREALAFF; V: TRBV5-1; D: .; J: TRBJ1-1; size: few
DNA: TGCGCCAGCAGCTTTGGAGCCACTAGCGGCCCTTCTTACGAGCAGTACTTC; CDR3: CASSFGATSGPSYEQYF; V: TRBV5-1; D: TRBD2; J: TRBJ2-7; size: .
DNA: TGTGCCAGTAGTATGGGACAGGGGGCGACCCAAAGCAATCAGCCCCAGCATTTT; CDR3: CASSMGQGATQSNQPQHF; V: TRBV19; D: TRBD1; J: TRBJ1-5; size: few
DNA: TGTGCCAGCAGTTACTTAGCGGCTAGCACAGATACGCAGTATTTT; CDR3: CASSYLAASTDTQYF; V: TRBV6-5; D: .; J: TRBJ2-3; size: .
DNA: TGTGCCAGCGGACAGAAACAGGGGGCTAACAATCAGCCCCAGCATTTT; CDR3: CASGQKQGANNQPQHF; V: TRBV28; D: TRBD1; J: TRBJ1-5; size: .
DNA: TGCAGTGCTCACGGACTAGCGGTGGACAATGAGCAGTTCTTC; CDR3: CSAHGLAVDNEQFF; V: TRBV20-1; D: TRBD2; J: TRBJ2-1; size: few
DNA: TGTGCCAGCAGCTTAGTTTTAGGACAGGGGGCTGACGAGCAGTACTTC; CDR3: CASSLVLGQGADEQYF; V: TRBV11-2; D: TRBD1; J: TRBJ2-7; size: few
DNA: TGTGCCAGCAGTTTTGAGGGTGCGTTCGAGACCCAGTACTTC; CDR3: CASSFEGAFETQYF; V: TRBV28; D: .; J: TRBJ2-5; size: few
DNA: TGTGCCAGCAGTGAAGATCAGGGGGGCCAAGAGACCCAGTACTTC; CDR3: CASSEDQGGQETQYF; V: TRBV2; D: .; J: TRBJ2-5; size: few
DNA: TGTGCCTGGAGAGTAGCGGGAGGAGATACGCAGTATTTT; CDR3: CAWRVAGGDTQYF; V: TRBV30; D: TRBD2; J: TRBJ2-3; size: .
DNA: TGTGCCAGCGCCCCGGGCGCCGGCCACGAGCAGTACTTC; CDR3: CASAPGAGHEQYF; V: TRBV18; D: .; J: TRBJ2-7; size: once
DNA: TGTGCCAGCAGCCAAGACCCCTGGCGGGAGTATCAGGATGAGCAGTTCTTC; CDR3: CASSQDPWREYQDEQFF; V: TRBV3-1; D: TRBD2; J: TRBJ2-1; size: .
DNA: TGTGCCAGCAGCCCCGAGGGGGTCTCCGAGCAGTACTTC; CDR3: CASSPEGVSEQYF; V: TRBV2; D: .; J: TRBJ2-7; size: .
DNA: TGTGCCAGCAGTTTAGGGCGTCAGCAGTACTTC; CDR3: CASSLGRQQYF; V: TRBV28; D: .; J: TRBJ2-7; size: few
DNA: TGCGCCAGCCGAGAAAACCTACTAGCGGGAGGGCCAGATACGCAGTATTTT; CDR3: CASRENLLAGGPDTQYF; V: TRBV5-1; D: TRBD2; J: TRBJ2-3; size: .
DNA: TGTGCCAGCAGTGAGGAATCAGGGTTCGGGGATACGCAGTATTTT; CDR3: CASSEESGFGDTQYF; V: TRBV2; D: .; J: TRBJ2-3; size: .